This TCR beta chain derives from a study of radiotherapy plus CTLA-4 blockade in lung cancer. At the level of the study: Objective responses emerged in over 15% of patients, and around 30% attained disease control.

There are a few counts of this clone. What it recognizes is unknown. People whose metastatic non-small-cell lung cancer was chemo-refractory got focal radiation along with CTLA-4 blockade by ipilimumab. The CDR3 spans 19 residues. The germline V and J ends were trimmed by 7 bases and 7 bases, with 31 bases remaining between them. Germline V CDR1 and CDR2: MNHEY, SMNVEV (reference sequence). Study results and caveats: The best prediction of response reportedly came from early blood T cell clone dynamics, with interferon-beta. Blood TCR clones of tumor origin expanded after radiotherapy plus ipilimumab.

Data came from immunoSEQ multiplex PCR; TCRdb stores just in-frame clones and leaves some out. The table includes 30,000 or so clones, 70% detected once. This clonotype was sampled from a human donor with non-small cell lung cancer who had stable disease on radiotherapy plus ipilimumab. Sequencing was performed on peripheral blood, taken from a patient treated with radiotherapy plus ipilimumab. The rearrangement joins TRBV27 to TRBJ2-2; D is unclear. The CDR3 protein is CASNPLPYGHDFLGGELFF. For the CDR3, the DNA is TGTGCCAGCAACCCTCTGCCGTATGGCCACGATTTTTTGGGCGGGGAGCTGTTTTTT.